The clone carrying this T cell receptor beta chain showed up many times. Antigen: not known. Germline values: CDR1 SGHVS, CDR2 FQNEAQ. The CDR3 is 13 residues long. Trimming cost V 4 bases and J 4 bases, with 8 bases left between them. Pregnancy or lactation, uncontrolled infections and other autoimmune diseases were grounds for excluding patients. The sample comes from a study of Graves' ophthalmopathy and Graves' hyperthyroidism. The TCR beta CDR3 regions underwent amplification from RNA transcripts. Second-round multiplex PCR came after a first-round RT-PCR that employed HTBI primers. Each CDR3 protein is one row after TCRdb ran MiXCR on the multiplex PCR reads. The table has about 740,000 distinct CDR3 sequences, roughly two fifths seen once. Regarding the study as a whole: With less than 90% sensitivity and over 65% specificity, a 13-signature model separated ophthalmopathy from stable hyperthyroidism. The authors also found most expanded thyroid clonotypes above 0.001 frequency in blood.

The sample consisted of peripheral blood. The V and J genes are TRBV7-8 and TRBJ1-5, with D hard to call. The clonotype comes from an adult man with Graves' ophthalmopathy. The CDR3 nucleotides read TGTGCCAGCAGCTCGCTCCCGAATCAGCCCCAGCATTTT. The encoded protein is CASSSLPNQPQHF.